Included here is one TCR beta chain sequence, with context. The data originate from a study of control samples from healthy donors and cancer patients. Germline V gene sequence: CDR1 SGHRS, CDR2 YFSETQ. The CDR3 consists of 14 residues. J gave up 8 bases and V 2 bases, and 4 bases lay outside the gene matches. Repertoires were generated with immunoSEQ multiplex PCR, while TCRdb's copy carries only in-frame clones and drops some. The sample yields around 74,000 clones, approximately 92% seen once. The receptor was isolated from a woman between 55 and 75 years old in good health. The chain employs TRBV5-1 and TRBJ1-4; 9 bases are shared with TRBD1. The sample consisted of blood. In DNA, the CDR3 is TGCGCCAGCAGCTTACAGGGGGCAGGGGAAAAACTGTTTTTT. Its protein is CASSLQGAGEKLFF.